This T cell receptor (beta chain) was captured by sequencing in a study of blood T cells in healthy people across ages. Study results and limitations: Investigators treated diversity estimates from one million T cells as underestimates.

With a J-beta primer mix and a sample-barcoded 5' primer, a second PCR ran roughly 7 to 11 cycles. Tags on each cDNA molecule came from a template-switch adaptor with 12 random nucleotides. Via MiXCR, TCRdb re-called the 5' RACE reads, giving one row per CDR3 protein. The sample comprises about 1.1 million distinct CDR3 sequences, roughly two fifths of which are singletons, and over 10% rests with the top ten. This CDR3 has 13 amino acids. From germline, CDR1 is SQVTM and CDR2 ANQGSEA. The junction had 10 bases not matched to a gene; V was cut back by 6 bases and J by 6 bases. Notes on this clonotype: The antigen is undetermined.

This TCR came from a man in his late teens or twenties in good health. This chain connects TRBV29-1 to TRBJ1-1; 7 bases map to TRBD1. Sequencing was performed on blood. CDR3 in amino acids: CSVESRQGAEAFF. CDR3 sequence (DNA): TGCAGCGTCGAATCACGACAGGGCGCTGAAGCTTTCTTT.